This T cell receptor beta chain was retrieved from a study of cytomegalovirus exposure and HLA in healthy donors. Concerning this clone itself: Its antigen is not identified.

General observations from the study: Common viral pathogens were later found to be apparently linked to several of the most significant clusters. Most CMV-associated TCR beta chains were later found to appear HLA-restricted. Being productive about 90% or about 30% of the time was typical of most TCR beta V segments in an earlier analysis.

Primers for the PCR totalled 60 Vbeta and 13 Jbeta. Data came from immunoSEQ multiplex PCR; TCRdb stores just in-frame clones and leaves some out. Altogether fewer than 150,000 clones are present, around three quarters being singletons, with the ten largest covering 6.8%. The V and J ends lost 4 bases and 3 bases respectively, with 13 bases between them. Germline V CDR1 and CDR2: LGHNA, YSLEER. This CDR3 has 15 amino acids. While unrecorded immune exposures were likely, the donors were nominally healthy when sampled. The chain joins TRBV4-3 to TRBJ2-1; TRBD2 is a possible D gene (5 bases). Sequenced sample: PBMCs. The TCR originated in a man aged 35-49 years in good health and CMV-seropositive. CDR3 sequence reads: CASSLSAGNYNEQFF. CDR3 nucleotide sequence: TGCGCCAGCAGCCTTAGCGCCGGGAACTACAATGAGCAGTTCTTC.